The 2 T cell receptor beta chains listed next were all sequenced from one sample in a study of cytomegalovirus exposure and HLA in healthy donors. Primers: 60 Vbeta forward and 13 Jbeta reverse. Data came from immunoSEQ multiplex PCR; TCRdb stores just in-frame clones and leaves some out. The sample includes around 130,000 clones, roughly three quarters of them seen just once. Sequenced: PBMCs. The receptor set was obtained from a man aged 25-45 years in good health and CMV-seronegative.

The CDR3 DNA is TGTGCCAGCTCACCGGCCGAGGAGCTCTATGGCTACACCTTC. Its protein is CASSPAEELYGYTF. The chain couples TRBV18 to TRBJ1-2; D ambiguous. Germline CDR1 and CDR2: KGHSH and LQKENI. V lost 3 bases and J 4 bases, leaving 12 bases between the germline ends. This CDR3 is 14 amino acids long.

The chain carries TRBV6-1 and TRBJ1-2; tentative D call: TRBD1 (5 bases). With 2 bases removed from V and 5 bases from J, the gap between germline ends came to 12 bases. There are 14 residues in the CDR3. In germline, CDR1 is MNHNS, CDR2 SASEGT. The CDR3 DNA reads TGTGCCAGCAGTGAATCCCCGCAGGGTTATGGCTACACCTTC. This gives the protein CASSESPQGYGYTF.